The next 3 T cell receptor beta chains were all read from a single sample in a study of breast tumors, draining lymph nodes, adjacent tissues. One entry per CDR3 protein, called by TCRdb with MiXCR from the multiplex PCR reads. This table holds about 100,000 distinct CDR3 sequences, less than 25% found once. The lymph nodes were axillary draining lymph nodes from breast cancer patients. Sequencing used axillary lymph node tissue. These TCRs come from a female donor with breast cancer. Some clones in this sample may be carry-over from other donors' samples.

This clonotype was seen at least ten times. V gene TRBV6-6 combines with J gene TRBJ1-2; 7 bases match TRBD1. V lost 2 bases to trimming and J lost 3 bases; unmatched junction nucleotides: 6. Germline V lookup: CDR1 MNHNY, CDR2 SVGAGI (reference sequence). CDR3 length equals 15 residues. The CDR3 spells CASSYDRARDYGYTF. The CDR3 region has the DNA TGTGCCAGCAGTTACGACAGGGCAAGGGACTATGGCTACACCTTC.

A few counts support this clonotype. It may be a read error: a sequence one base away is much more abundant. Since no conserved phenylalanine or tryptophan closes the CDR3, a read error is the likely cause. The CDR3 loop is CASSETGTGYEQYL. CDR3 DNA sequence: TGTGCCAGTAGTGAAACCGGGACAGGGTACGAGCAGTACCTC. The chain combines TRBV19 with TRBJ2-7, with TRBD1 identical over 9 bases. The CDR3 is made up of 14 amino acids. V was pared by 5 bases and J by 4 bases, with 6 bases of the junction left unmatched. Germline V gives CDR1 LNHDA, CDR2 SQIVND (reference sequence).

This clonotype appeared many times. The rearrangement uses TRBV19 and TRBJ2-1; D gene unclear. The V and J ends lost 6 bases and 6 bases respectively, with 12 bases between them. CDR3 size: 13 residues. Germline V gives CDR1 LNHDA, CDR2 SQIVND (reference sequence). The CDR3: CASSPGLGNEQFF. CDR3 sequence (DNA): TGTGCCAGTAGCCCTGGCCTCGGCAATGAGCAGTTCTTC.